The 22 T cell receptor beta chains reported below all come from one sample, sequenced in a study of blood T cells in healthy people across ages. Primers used in a second PCR of about 7 to 12 cycles were a sample-barcoded 5' primer and a J-beta primer mix. TCRdb redid the calling of the 5' RACE reads with MiXCR, one entry per CDR3 protein. This sample has roughly 1.7 million distinct CDR3 sequences, with around 35% found just once. Sample: blood. Receptors were obtained from a woman under 40 in good health.

V usage is TRBV7-9 and J usage is TRBJ2-1, with 9 bases that match TRBD2. Per germline, CDR1 SEHNR and CDR2 FQNEAQ (reference sequence). CDR3 length equals 15 residues. After removal of 5 bases from V and 0 bases from J, the junction contained 2 bases not matched to a gene. This CDR3 is CASSTREGSYNEQFF. CDR3 coding DNA: TGTGCCAGCAGCACGCGGGAGGGCTCCTACAATGAGCAGTTCTTC. Full variable domain (remainder filled in from reference TRBV7-9 and TRBJ2-1): DTGVSQNPRHKITKRGQNVTFRCDPISEHNRLYWYRQTLGQGPEFLTYFQNEAQLEKSRLLSDRFSAERPKGSFSTLEIQRTEQGDSAMYLCASSTREGSYNEQFFGPGTRLTVL.

The V gene is TRBV4-2, the J gene TRBJ2-7, with 8 positions matching TRBD2. The CDR3 is made up of 15 amino acids. The J segment lost 2 bases and the V segment lost 5 bases, leaving 8 bases of the junction unmatched. Germline loops: CDR1 LGHNA, CDR2 YNFKEQ. Here the CDR3 reads CASSRGLDPPYEQYF. CDR3 nucleotides: TGTGCCAGCAGCAGGGGACTAGATCCACCCTACGAGCAGTACTTC.

Concerning this clonotype itself: Relative to the germline gene, one junction end is altered; a read error may explain this. The V call is TRBV20-1, the J call TRBJ2-1; 14 bases fit TRBD2. Per germline, CDR1 DFQATT and CDR2 SNEGSKA (reference sequence). The CDR3 runs to 14 residues. The CDR3 DNA follows: TGCAGTGCTGGAGATACGGGACTAGCGGGAGTGTGGTTCTTC. Translated, it gives CSAGDTGLAGVWFF.

The sample holds a few counts of this clonotype. J is TRBJ2-1 and V is TRBV20-1; TRBD2 aligns across 8 bases. V dropped 5 bases and J dropped 4; count of bases not matched to a gene: 4. The CDR3 extends over 13 amino acids. From germline, CDR1 is DFQATT and CDR2 SNEGSKA (reference sequence). The chain's CDR3 is CSARSGGYNEQFF. The DNA for the CDR3 is TGCAGTGCTCGGAGCGGGGGTTACAATGAGCAGTTCTTC.

This chain links TRBV9 with TRBJ2-1; TRBD2 agrees at 7 bases. Germline V gene lookup returns CDR1 SGDLS and CDR2 YYNGEE. The ends lost 0 bases at V and 8 bases at J; junction bases unmatched: 8. The CDR3 length is 15 residues. DNA for the CDR3: TGTGCCAGCAGCGTAGGCGGGGGTGAGATAGATGAGCAGTTCTTC. This gives the protein CASSVGGGEIDEQFF.

This clonotype was observed a handful of times. The chain couples TRBV5-5 to TRBJ2-1; D is ambiguous. CDR1 is SGHKS, CDR2 YYEKEE, per germline (reference sequence). Trimming stripped 6 bases from V and 0 bases from J, with 10 bases between. The CDR3 totals 14 residues. Here the CDR3 reads CASTPSLSYNEQFF. The CDR3 DNA reads as TGTGCCAGCACCCCAAGTCTCTCCTACAATGAGCAGTTCTTC.

The sample holds many counts of this clonotype. CDR3 nucleotide sequence: TGCAGCGTTGAAAAAGGACTAGGAACCTACGAGCAGTACTTC. It is translated as CSVEKGLGTYEQYF. The chain uses TRBV29-1 and TRBJ2-7; 7 nucleotides line up with TRBD2. CDR1 and CDR2 from the germline V gene are SQVTM and ANQGSEA. There are 14 residues in the CDR3. The V gene end was trimmed by 2 bases and the J gene end by 2 bases; junction bases not matched to a gene: 6.

V usage is TRBV9 and J usage is TRBJ2-7; 8 bases map to TRBD2. With the DNA end fitting TRBJ2-4 better, the J assignment may be wrong. The germline CDR1 and CDR2 sequences are SGDLS and YYNGEE. The CDR3 extends over 16 amino acids. The CDR3 spells CASSAGGRSPGNIQYF. CDR3 bases: TGTGCCAGCAGCGCTGGCGGGAGGTCCCCCGGGAACATTCAGTACTTC.

The chain uses TRBV7-9 and TRBJ1-5, with 7 nucleotides matching TRBD1. The germline CDR1 and CDR2 sequences are SEHNR and FQNEAQ (reference sequence). The trim removed 10 bases at V and 6 bases at J, leaving 12 bases unmatched. CDR3 length equals 14 residues. CDR3 protein: CAIGQEKGGQPQHF. The CDR3 nucleotides are TGTGCCATCGGACAGGAGAAAGGGGGTCAGCCCCAGCATTTT.

This sequence joins TRBV27 and TRBJ2-5; possibly TRBD1 for D (6 bases). The last part of the DNA fits TRBJ2-7 better; the J call may be wrong. There are 13 residues in the CDR3. CDR1 and CDR2 (germline): MNHEY, SMNVEV (reference sequence). The CDR3 reads CASSRRGIYEQYF. Here the CDR3 DNA reads TGTGCCAGCAGTAGAAGGGGGATTTACGAGCAGTACTTC.

V gene TRBV9 combines with J gene TRBJ1-1, with no clear D. V was pared by 0 bases and J by 0 bases, with 9 bases between. The CDR3 consists of 15 residues. Germline V gene lookup returns CDR1 SGDLS and CDR2 YYNGEE. CDR3 sequence reads: CASSVAQVMNTEAFF. CDR3 DNA sequence: TGTGCCAGCAGCGTAGCTCAGGTGATGAACACTGAAGCTTTCTTT.

The sample holds a few counts of this clonotype. The V and J genes are TRBV18 and TRBJ2-5; D uncertain. Between the trimmed V and J ends, which lost 3 bases and 6 bases, there was a span of 11 bases. CDR3 length: 13 amino acids. Germline values: CDR1 KGHSH, CDR2 LQKENI. CDR3 residues: CASSPGKGQTQYF. The CDR3 DNA is TGTGCCAGCTCACCCGGCAAGGGTCAGACCCAGTACTTC.

In its sample, this clonotype was seen a few times. Germline is not matched at one junction end, which may reflect a read error. The chain joins TRBV18 to TRBJ2-3, with a possible D match to TRBD2 (5 bases). Per the germline V gene, CDR1 is KGHSH and CDR2 is LQKENI. CDR3 size: 15 residues. DNA of the CDR3: TGTGCCAGCTCACCATTCTCCGCGGGCACAGATACACAGTATTTT. Its protein product is CASSPFSAGTDTQYF.

The gene calls are TRBV20-1 and TRBJ2-1, with 9 bases lining up with TRBD2. Germline V gene data show CDR1 as DFQATT and CDR2 as SNEGSKA (reference sequence). The CDR3 loop spans 12 amino acids. CDR3 nucleotides: TGCGCAGCGGGGGGACGATACAATGAGCAGTTCTTC. Protein sequence: CAAGGRYNEQFF.

The genes are TRBV6-5 and TRBJ2-3; 7 bases map to TRBD2. Trimming at V came to 4 bases and at J to 7 bases, leaving 11 bases not matched to a gene. CDR3 length: 15 residues. CDR1 and CDR2 from the germline V gene are MNHEY and SVGAGI. The CDR3 here is CASSFTRTSLNTQYF. CDR3 nucleotide sequence: TGTGCCAGCAGTTTCACACGGACTAGTTTGAATACGCAGTATTTT.

The rearrangement joins TRBV29-1 to TRBJ1-1; D is possibly TRBD1 (6 bases). CDR3 length: 16 residues. Trimming took off 4 bases at V and 1 base at J, with 19 bases between the two ends. Germline CDR1 reads SQVTM; CDR2 reads ANQGSEA. CDR3: CSVGYSPQGRNTEAFF. The CDR3 nucleotides are TGCAGCGTTGGATATTCGCCCCAGGGGAGGAACACTGAAGCTTTCTTT.

The chain couples TRBV7-9 to TRBJ1-2; TRBD1 matches 8 bases. Germline V lookup: CDR1 SEHNR, CDR2 FQNEAQ (reference sequence). The V and J ends lost 5 bases and 2 bases, in that order; junction bases with no gene match: 7. This CDR3 has 15 amino acids. The CDR3, as DNA: TGTGCCAGCAGCCAGATGCAGGGGGCGAACTATGGCTACACCTTC. Protein: CASSQMQGANYGYTF.

The J gene is TRBJ1-1, the V gene TRBV5-1; 9 bases map to TRBD1. The CDR3 has 15 residues. Germline V gene data show CDR1 as SGHRS and CDR2 as YFSETQ. V shed 2 bases and J 5 bases; nucleotides not matched to a gene: 7. For the CDR3, the DNA is TGCGCCAGCAGCTTTACCGGACAGGGGACGACTGAAGCTTTCTTT. This encodes CASSFTGQGTTEAFF.

There are a few counts of this clonotype. The V gene is TRBV20-1, the J gene TRBJ2-7, with 16 bases matching TRBD2. Germline V lookup: CDR1 DFQATT, CDR2 SNEGSKA (reference sequence). CDR3 length: 17 amino acids. The J segment lost 6 bases and the V segment lost 3 bases, leaving 11 bases of the junction unmatched. CDR3 amino acids: CSAREPGTSGRGSEQYF. The CDR3 coding sequence is TGCAGTGCTAGGGAACCCGGGACTAGCGGGAGGGGGTCCGAGCAGTACTTC.

This chain joins TRBV27 and TRBJ2-1, with 8 bases aligning to TRBD2. In germline, CDR1 is MNHEY, CDR2 SMNVEV (reference sequence). This CDR3 has 16 residues. V lost 2 bases and J lost 8; bases outside the gene matches: 11. CDR3 DNA sequence: TGTGCCAGCAGTTTAGGAGCGGGAGCAATCAGCGATGAGCAGTTCTTC. Its protein is CASSLGAGAISDEQFF.

Concerning this clonotype itself: This likely comes from a read error, as the CDR3 has no conserved phenylalanine or tryptophan at its end. V usage is TRBV7-9 and J usage is TRBJ2-1; no definite D call. This CDR3 has 17 amino acids. Trimming pared 5 bases from V and 1 base from J, leaving 18 bases between. Germline CDR1 reads SEHNR; CDR2 reads FQNEAQ (reference sequence). The CDR3 loop reads CASSPKGYLRSYNEQFV. The CDR3 bases are TGTGCCAGCAGCCCCAAAGGGTACCTGAGGTCCTACAATGAGCAGTTCGTC.

This clonotype was seen a handful of times. The chain has TRBV21-1 and TRBJ2-7; TRBD2 was called by the table and not checked on the DNA. TRBV21-1 counts as a pseudogene. The CDR3 contains 15 residues. Here the CDR3 DNA reads TGTGCCAGCAGCAATGGAGTAGCGGGAGAGCACGAGCAGTACTTC. It codes for CASSNGVAGEHEQYF.